This T cell receptor beta chain was observed in a study of blood T cell repertoires in COVID-19. About the study: Samples taken during acute and convalescent COVID-19 were collected in the United States, Italy and Spain. From T cells, B-cell-depleted T cells, or PBMCs came the material, which was cDNA or gDNA.

Patients from Seattle were sampled longitudinally, starting during active infection. Germline CDR1 reads SGHTA; CDR2 reads FQGNSA. The CDR3 runs 13 residues. Trimming left V 0 bases short and J 2 bases short, with 4 bases between. Per the original methods: Estimation of nucleated cell counts was performed using reference gene primer amplification. Profiled with immunoSEQ multiplex PCR; TCRdb holds only in-frame clones, not every one. V, J and clone size derive from that table, while D and trimming were established from the DNA sequence. The table lists 250,000 to 300,000 clones, 88% of them singletons.

The rearrangement links TRBV7-2 to TRBJ2-5, with D uncertain. The source is a woman in her 30s with COVID-19, enrolled during active disease. The sample taken for sequencing was peripheral blood. The DNA of the CDR3 is TGTGCCAGCAGCTTAGCTGAGCAAGAGACCCAGTACTTC. Amino acid sequence: CASSLAEQETQYF. Full variable domain (missing parts from reference TRBV7-2 and TRBJ2-5): GAGVSQSPSNKVTEKGKDVELRCDPISGHTALYWYRQSLGQGLEFLIYFQGNSAPDKSGLPSDRFSAERTGGSVSTLTIQRTQQEDSAVYLCASSLAEQETQYFGPGTRLLVL.